These T cell receptor beta chains were read from a single sample in a study of chemoradiotherapy in HPV16-positive cancers. Libraries were prepared by immunoSEQ multiplex PCR; TCRdb keeps only in-frame clonotypes and omits some of them. Counted here are approximately 500 clones, around 80% occurring once; the ten biggest clones make up roughly an eighth. The sequencing used tumor tissue, collected from a patient who underwent chemoradiotherapy. The receptors shown here come from a human donor with HPV-associated anogenital cancer. CDR3s include the opening cysteine and the closing phenylalanine or tryptophan. The D gene is left open where the match is weak. Clone size is given for some rows only: seen once, a few or many times, or a class if the clone is expanded.

len	v_gene	d_gene	j_gene	abundance	CDR3aa	CDR3nt
15	TRBV5-1	-	TRBJ2-2	few	CASSLGSGPSGELFF	TGCGCCAGCAGCTTGGGCTCGGGCCCATCCGGGGAGCTGTTTTTT
16	TRBV28	-	TRBJ1-5	-	CASSIILRQPNQPQHF	TGTGCCAGCAGTATAATCCTCCGACAACCAAATCAGCCCCAGCATTTT
13	TRBV7-2	-	TRBJ2-7	-	CASSSHTEVEQYF	TGTGCCAGCAGCTCCCACACCGAAGTCGAGCAGTACTTC
14	TRBV28	TRBD1	TRBJ1-2	-	CASQGGDRTYGYTF	TGTGCCAGCCAAGGGGGGGACAGAACCTATGGCTACACCTTC
19	TRBV5-5	TRBD2	TRBJ2-1	-	CASSLADGAGGLRNNEQFF	TGTGCCAGCAGCTTGGCCGATGGAGCGGGAGGCCTCCGGAACAATGAGCAGTTCTTC
17	TRBV4-2	TRBD2	TRBJ2-3	-	CASSQERAGGPSNTQYF	TGTGCCAGCAGCCAAGAGAGGGCGGGAGGGCCTTCTAATACGCAGTATTTT
15	TRBV7-8	-	TRBJ1-1	-	CASSLAVQGNSEAFF	TGTGCCAGCAGCTTAGCCGTTCAGGGAAATTCTGAAGCTTTCTTT
15	TRBV4-1	-	TRBJ1-3	-	CASSQEADSGNTIYF	TGCGCCAGCAGCCAAGAGGCGGACTCTGGAAACACCATATATTTT
15	TRBV2	-	TRBJ1-2	-	CASSHRQAPRYGYTF	TGTGCCAGCAGCCACAGACAGGCCCCACGATATGGCTACACCTTC
12	TRBV7-8	-	TRBJ1-2	-	CASSLDRYGYTF	TGTGCCAGCAGCCTTGACCGATATGGCTACACCTTC
16	TRBV27	TRBD1	TRBJ1-1	-	CASSFLTGGRRTEAFF	TGTGCCAGCAGTTTCCTGACAGGGGGCCGGCGGACTGAAGCTTTCTTT
14	TRBV2	-	TRBJ2-3	-	CASPAAGAPDTQYF	TGTGCCAGTCCTGCGGCGGGGGCACCAGATACGCAGTATTTT
14	TRBV18	TRBD1	TRBJ1-2	few	CASSPEGAGYGYTF	TGTGCCAGCTCACCCGAGGGGGCCGGCTATGGCTACACCTTC
13	TRBV6-1	-	TRBJ1-1	once	CASTLGPNTEAFF	TGTGCCAGCACCCTGGGCCCGAACACTGAAGCTTTCTTT
13	TRBV27	-	TRBJ2-7	-	CASSPGGPYEQYF	TGTGCCAGCAGTCCGGGCGGTCCCTACGAGCAGTACTTC
15	TRBV10-3	-	TRBJ1-5	-	CAISESTRDDQPQHF	TGTGCCATCAGTGAGTCGACCAGGGACGATCAGCCCCAGCATTTT
16	TRBV19	TRBD1	TRBJ2-2	-	CASSTRDRGRIGELFF	TGTGCCAGTAGTACCCGGGACAGGGGGCGAATCGGGGAGCTGTTTTTT
13	TRBV28	-	TRBJ2-1	-	CASSPVLGGEQFF	TGTGCCAGCAGTCCCGTACTAGGGGGTGAGCAGTTCTTC
13	TRBV7-6	-	TRBJ2-7	once	CASSLGPNYEQYF	TGTGCCAGCAGCTTGGGACCCAACTACGAGCAGTACTTC
15	TRBV9	TRBD2	TRBJ2-2	once	CASSVASGNTGELFF	TGTGCCAGCAGCGTGGCTAGCGGGAACACCGGGGAGCTGTTTTTT
15	TRBV11-2	TRBD1	TRBJ2-2	-	CASSLRTGDTGELFF	TGTGCCAGCAGCTTGCGGACAGGGGACACCGGGGAGCTGTTTTTT
16	TRBV28	-	TRBJ2-7	few	CASSLEGGPAAYEQYF	TGTGCCAGCAGTTTAGAGGGCGGCCCAGCCGCCTACGAGCAGTACTTC
19	TRBV14	TRBD2	TRBJ2-7	-	CASSQEIQTSGPRRYEQYF	TGTGCCAGCAGCCAGGAAATACAAACTAGCGGACCCCGGCGGTACGAGCAGTACTTC
12	TRBV19	-	TRBJ2-7	-	CASSMMRGEQYF	TGTGCCAGTAGTATGATGAGAGGCGAGCAGTACTTC
14	TRBV5-6	-	TRBJ2-2	-	CASRLTANTGELFF	TGTGCCAGCAGGTTGACAGCGAACACCGGGGAGCTGTTTTTT
15	TRBV19	TRBD1	TRBJ2-7	-	CASSRDREGFYEQYF	TGTGCCAGTAGTCGGGACAGGGAGGGATTCTACGAGCAGTACTTC
15	TRBV5-6	-	TRBJ2-3	-	CASSADAGYTDTQYF	TGTGCCAGCAGCGCGGACGCAGGGTACACAGATACGCAGTATTTT
21	TRBV15	-	TRBJ1-2	-	CATSGSTRAARLCGKTYGYTF	TGTGCCACCAGCGGATCGACGAGAGCAGCGCGACTGTGTGGAAAGACCTATGGCTACACCTTC
14	TRBV2	TRBD1	TRBJ2-3	-	CASGQGMSTDTQYF	TGTGCCAGTGGACAGGGAATGAGCACAGATACGCAGTATTTT
15	TRBV6-1	-	TRBJ1-3	-	CASSPHQGYWDTIYF	TGTGCCAGCAGCCCTCACCAGGGTTATTGGGACACCATATATTTT
17	TRBV5-6	-	TRBJ2-6	-	CASSLGETRAGANVLTF	TGTGCCAGCAGCTTGGGGGAGACGCGCGCTGGGGCCAACGTCCTGACTTTC